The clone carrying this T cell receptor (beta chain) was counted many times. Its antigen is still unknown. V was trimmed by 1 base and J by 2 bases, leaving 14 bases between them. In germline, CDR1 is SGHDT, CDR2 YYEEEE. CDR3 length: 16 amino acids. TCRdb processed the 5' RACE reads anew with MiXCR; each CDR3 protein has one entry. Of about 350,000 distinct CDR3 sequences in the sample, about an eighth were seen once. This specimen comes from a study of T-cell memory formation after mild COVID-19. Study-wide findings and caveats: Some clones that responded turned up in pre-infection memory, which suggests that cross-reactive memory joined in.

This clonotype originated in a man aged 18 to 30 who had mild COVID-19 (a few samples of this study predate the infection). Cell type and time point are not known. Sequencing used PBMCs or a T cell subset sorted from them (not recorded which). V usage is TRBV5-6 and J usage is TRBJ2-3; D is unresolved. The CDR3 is CASSLWGRFNTDTQYF. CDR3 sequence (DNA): TGTGCCAGCAGCTTGTGGGGAAGGTTTAACACAGATACGCAGTATTTT. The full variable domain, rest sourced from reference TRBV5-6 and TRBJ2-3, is DAGVTQSPTHLIKTRGQQVTLRCSPKSGHDTVSWYQQALGQGPQFIFQYYEEEERQRGNFPDRFSGHQFPNYSSELNVNALLLGDSALYLCASSLWGRFNTDTQYFGPGTRLTVL.